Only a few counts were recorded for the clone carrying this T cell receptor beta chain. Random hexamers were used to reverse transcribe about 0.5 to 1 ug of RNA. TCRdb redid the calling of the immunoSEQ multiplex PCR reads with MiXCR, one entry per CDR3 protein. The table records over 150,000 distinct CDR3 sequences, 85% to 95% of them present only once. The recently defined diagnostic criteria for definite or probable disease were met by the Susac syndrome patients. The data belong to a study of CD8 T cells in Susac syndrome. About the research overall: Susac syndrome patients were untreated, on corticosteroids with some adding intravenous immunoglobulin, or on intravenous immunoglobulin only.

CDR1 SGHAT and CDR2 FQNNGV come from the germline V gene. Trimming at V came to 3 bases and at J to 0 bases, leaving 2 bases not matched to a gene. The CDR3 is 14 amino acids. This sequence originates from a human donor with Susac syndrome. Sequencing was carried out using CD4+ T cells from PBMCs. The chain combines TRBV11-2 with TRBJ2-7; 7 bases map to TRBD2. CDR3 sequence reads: CASSFSGNSYEQYF. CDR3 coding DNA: TGTGCCAGCAGCTTCAGCGGGAACTCCTACGAGCAGTACTTC.